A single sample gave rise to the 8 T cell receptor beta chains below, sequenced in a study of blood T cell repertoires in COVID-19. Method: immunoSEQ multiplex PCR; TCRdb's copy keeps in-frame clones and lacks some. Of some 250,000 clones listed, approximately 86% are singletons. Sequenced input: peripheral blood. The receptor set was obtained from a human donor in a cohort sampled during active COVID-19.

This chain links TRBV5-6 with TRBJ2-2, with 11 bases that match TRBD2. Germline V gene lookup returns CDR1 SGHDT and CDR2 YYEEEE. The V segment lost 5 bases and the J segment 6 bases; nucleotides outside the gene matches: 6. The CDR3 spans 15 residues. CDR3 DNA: TGTGCCAGCAGTCCCGGGGGACTAGCGGCCGGGGAGCTGTTTTTT. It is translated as CASSPGGLAAGELFF. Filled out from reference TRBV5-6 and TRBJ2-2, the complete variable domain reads DAGVTQSPTHLIKTRGQQVTLRCSPKSGHDTVSWYQQALGQGPQFIFQYYEEEERQRGNFPDRFSGHQFPNYSSELNVNALLLGDSALYLCASSPGGLAAGELFFGEGSRLTVL.

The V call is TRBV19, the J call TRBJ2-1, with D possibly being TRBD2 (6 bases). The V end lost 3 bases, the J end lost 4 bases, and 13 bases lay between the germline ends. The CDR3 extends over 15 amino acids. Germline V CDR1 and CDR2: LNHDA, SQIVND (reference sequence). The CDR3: CASSIGLALYNEQFF. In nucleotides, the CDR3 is TGTGCCAGTAGTATCGGGCTAGCGCTATACAATGAGCAGTTCTTC.

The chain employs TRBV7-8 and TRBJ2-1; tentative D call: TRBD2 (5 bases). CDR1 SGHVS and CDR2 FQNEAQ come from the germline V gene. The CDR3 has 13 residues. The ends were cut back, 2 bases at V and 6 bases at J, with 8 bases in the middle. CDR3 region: CASSLRGANEQFF. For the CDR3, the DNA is TGTGCCAGCAGCTTACGGGGAGCCAATGAGCAGTTCTTC.

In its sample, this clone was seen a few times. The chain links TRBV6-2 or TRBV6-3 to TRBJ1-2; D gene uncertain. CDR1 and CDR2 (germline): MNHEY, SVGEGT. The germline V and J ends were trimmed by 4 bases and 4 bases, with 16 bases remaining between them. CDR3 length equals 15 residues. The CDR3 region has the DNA TGTGCCAGCAGTTCAGCAGGTCCCCCCGGCTATGGCTACACCTTC. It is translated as CASSSAGPPGYGYTF.

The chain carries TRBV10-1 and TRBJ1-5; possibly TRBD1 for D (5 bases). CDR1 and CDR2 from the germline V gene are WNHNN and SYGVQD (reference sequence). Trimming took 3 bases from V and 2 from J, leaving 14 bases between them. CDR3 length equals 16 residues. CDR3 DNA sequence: TGCGCCAGCAGTGAAAGAGGGCCGGGGGGCAATCAGCCCCAGCATTTT. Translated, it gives CASSERGPGGNQPQHF.

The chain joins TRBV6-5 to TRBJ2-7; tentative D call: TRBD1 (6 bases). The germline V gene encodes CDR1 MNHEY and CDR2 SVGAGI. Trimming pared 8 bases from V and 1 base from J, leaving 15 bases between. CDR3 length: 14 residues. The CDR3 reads CASGDFQGSYEQYF. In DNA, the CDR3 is TGTGCCAGCGGGGATTTTCAGGGGTCCTACGAGCAGTACTTC.

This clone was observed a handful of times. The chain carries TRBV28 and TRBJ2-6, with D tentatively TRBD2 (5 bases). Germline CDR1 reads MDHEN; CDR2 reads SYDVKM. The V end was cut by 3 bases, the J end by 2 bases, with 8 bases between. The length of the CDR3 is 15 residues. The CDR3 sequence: CASSFAGTGANVLTF. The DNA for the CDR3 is TGTGCCAGCAGTTTTGCGGGTACTGGGGCCAACGTCCTGACTTTC.

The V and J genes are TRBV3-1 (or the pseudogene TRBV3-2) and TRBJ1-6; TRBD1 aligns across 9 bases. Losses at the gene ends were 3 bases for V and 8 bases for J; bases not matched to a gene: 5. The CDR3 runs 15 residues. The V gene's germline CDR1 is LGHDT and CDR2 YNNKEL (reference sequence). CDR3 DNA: TGTGCCAGCAGCCACACGACAGGGGGTGATTCACCCCTCCACTTT. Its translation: CASSHTTGGDSPLHF.